This record covers a single T cell receptor beta chain. The antigen is not known. This entry is derived from a study of tumor-infiltrating lymphocytes in localized non-small cell lung cancer. Study-level points and caveats: TCRbeta sequencing showed higher T cell infiltration in tumors than uninvolved lung. T-cell fraction did not differ between immunotypes IM1 and IM2.

This CDR3 spans 17 amino acids. With V trimmed by 3 bases and J by 4 bases, 13 bases remained unmatched. Germline loops: CDR1 SGHDT, CDR2 YYEEEE. Assay: immunoSEQ multiplex PCR; the TCRdb copy retains only in-frame clones and omits some. The sample has about 12,000 clones; 85% to 90% are singletons. The material sequenced was lung tumor tissue. The receptor was derived from a human donor with non-small cell lung cancer. V is TRBV5-6 and J is TRBJ1-1; 9 bases match TRBD1. The CDR3 DNA reads TGTGCCAGCAGCTCTCTACCGGGACAGGGTGTCGGCACTGAAGCTTTCTTT. Encoded protein: CASSSLPGQGVGTEAFF.